The rows below give T cell receptor beta chains drawn from one sample of a study of blood T cells in healthy people across ages. A single record per CDR3 protein comes from TCRdb applying MiXCR to the 5' RACE reads. The sample has under 800,000 distinct CDR3 sequences; roughly 45% are singletons. Sequenced input: blood. The receptor set was obtained from an older woman in good health. Both conserved end residues are part of each CDR3. The D gene is left open where the match is weak. Not every row has a clone size; where given, it reads once, few, many or a size class.

clone_size | j_call | v_call | d_call | cdr3_nt | cdr3_aa
- | TRBJ2-5 | TRBV7-9 | - | TGTGCCAGCCTCCGTGGGGCCCAAGAGACCCAGTACTTC | CASLRGAQETQYF
- | TRBJ1-4 | TRBV18 | - | TGTGCCAGCTCACGTCGAAGCGGTGGGGGGACGGTTGCAACTAATGAAAAACTGTTTTTT | CASSRRSGGGTVATNEKLFF
few | TRBJ1-1 | TRBV5-1 | - | TGCGCCAGCAGCTCCCGGGACACAGGATTGAACACTGAAGCTTTCTTT | CASSSRDTGLNTEAFF
- | TRBJ1-4 | TRBV20-1 | TRBD1 | TGCAGTGCCGGGACAGGGGAAAGTGAAAAACTGTTTTTT | CSAGTGESEKLFF
- | TRBJ1-5 | TRBV24-1 | - | TGTGCCACCAGTGATTTGGGGATGGTGGGGTATAGCAATCAGCCCCAGCATTTT | CATSDLGMVGYSNQPQHF
- | TRBJ2-7 | TRBV7-9 | TRBD2 | TGTGCCAGCAGGACGCAGACGGGAGGCACGGCCTTGTACAATGAGCAGTACTTC | CASRTQTGGTALYNEQYF
- | TRBJ2-1 | TRBV5-4 | TRBD1 | TGTGCCAGCAGCTTGGACCGGGACAGGGAGTGGTACAATGAGCAGTTCTTC | CASSLDRDREWYNEQFF
few | TRBJ1-5 | TRBV28 | - | TGTGCCAGCAGCGTCTACAATCAGCCCCAGCATTTT | CASSVYNQPQHF
- | TRBJ1-1 | TRBV6-1 | TRBD1 | TGTGCCAGCAGCTTACAGGGGAATGAAGCTTTCTTT | CASSLQGNEAFF
- | TRBJ1-1 | TRBV19 | TRBD1 | TGTGCCAGAAAAACACCAGGGGGGACTGAAGCTTTCTTT | CARKTPGGTEAFF
- | TRBJ2-1 | TRBV3-1 | - | TGTGCCAGCAGCCTTCAAACAGGGTTGGAGCAGTTCTTC | CASSLQTGLEQFF
- | TRBJ2-3 | TRBV6-2/TRBV6-3 | - | TGTGCCAGCAGTGGCAGGGGCGCCTCAACAGATACGCAGTATTTT | CASSGRGASTDTQYF
- | TRBJ2-1 | TRBV28 | - | TGTGCCAGCAGTGCCAGGATCTACAGTGAGCAGTTCTTC | CASSARIYSEQFF
- | TRBJ2-1 | TRBV12-3/TRBV12-4 | TRBD2 | TGTGCCAGCAGTTTATGGCTAGCGGACCCCGAGGAGTTCTTC | CASSLWLADPEEFF
- | TRBJ2-2 | TRBV10-3 | - | TGTGCCATCAGTGAGTTCGGAACCGGGGAGCTGTTTTTT | CAISEFGTGELFF
- | TRBJ2-7 | TRBV29-1 | - | TGCAGCGTTGGCCACCGACGGGGCCCAGGAAGCTACGAGCAGTACTTC | CSVGHRRGPGSYEQYF
- | TRBJ1-2 | TRBV28 | - | TGTGCCACCTCAAGCCAGGGGTACTATGGCTACACCTTC | CATSSQGYYGYTF
few | TRBJ2-7 | TRBV28 | TRBD2 | TGTGCCAGCAGTCCGACCCGCGGACTAGCCGTCTACGAGCAGTACTTC | CASSPTRGLAVYEQYF
- | TRBJ2-3 | TRBV18 | - | TGTGCCATCTCACTGGCCACAGATACGCAGTATTTT | CAISLATDTQYF
- | TRBJ1-1 | TRBV6-6 | - | TGTGCCAGCAGTTACTCGATGGAAGGTGAAGCTTTCTTT | CASSYSMEGEAFF
- | TRBJ2-6 | TRBV28 | TRBD1 | TGTGCCAGCACCCGAGGACAGGGGGCTCCTGGGGCCAACGTCCTGACTTTC | CASTRGQGAPGANVLTF
few | TRBJ1-5 | TRBV7-2 | - | TGTGCCAGCAGCTTAGGAGGGGGGGGAGGCAATCAGCCCCAGCATTTT | CASSLGGGGGNQPQHF
few | TRBJ2-1 | TRBV25-1 | - | TGTGCCAGCAGTGACCCCCAAGGGGCGTTCCTCTACAATGAGCAGTTCTTC | CASSDPQGAFLYNEQFF
- | TRBJ2-7 | TRBV20-1 | - | TGCAGTGCGAGAGATTCCGCAGGGAGGTACGAGCAGTACTTC | CSARDSAGRYEQYF
- | TRBJ2-2 | TRBV6-6 | - | TGTGCCAGCAGTTACTCGGCGGTACCCGGGGAGCTGTTTTTT | CASSYSAVPGELFF
many | TRBJ2-1 | TRBV4-2 | - | TGTGCCAGCAGCCAAGAGGACAGAGACAATGAGCAGTTCTTC | CASSQEDRDNEQFF
- | TRBJ2-1 | TRBV13 | TRBD2 | TGTGCCAGCAGCTATGGACTAGCGGGCCCGAGCTATCACAATGAGCAGTTCTTC | CASSYGLAGPSYHNEQFF
- | TRBJ1-2 | TRBV5-1 | - | TGCGCCAGCAGCTCCTTAACGACAGAGAACTATGGCTACACCTTC | CASSSLTTENYGYTF
- | TRBJ2-5 | TRBV20-1 | TRBD2 | TGCAGTGCTAGCGGACTAGCGGGAGGCCCTGCCAAGACCCAGTACTTC | CSASGLAGGPAKTQYF
- | TRBJ2-7 | TRBV20-1 | TRBD1 | TGCAGTGCTAGATCAAAAGACAGGGTCAACGAGCAGTACTTC | CSARSKDRVNEQYF
many | TRBJ2-1 | TRBV27 | - | TGTGCCAGCAGTTTGTCCGAATACAATGAGCAGTTCTTC | CASSLSEYNEQFF
- | TRBJ2-2 | TRBV20-1 | - | TGCAGTGCTAGAGTGGACTTAGACACCGGGGAGCTGTTTTTT | CSARVDLDTGELFF